These 15 T cell receptor beta chains originate from one sample sequenced in a study of control samples from healthy donors and cancer patients. Sequenced by immunoSEQ multiplex PCR; TCRdb stores in-frame clones only, minus some. This table has some 250,000 clones, roughly 80% appearing once. Sequenced sample: PBMCs. Every receptor here comes from a woman between 55 and 75 years old with lung cancer.

This rearrangement joins TRBV7-2 to TRBJ2-1, with 15 bases identical to TRBD2. Losses at the gene ends were 4 bases for V and 2 bases for J; bases not matched to a gene: 0. The CDR3 covers 16 residues. Germline V gene data show CDR1 as SGHTA and CDR2 as FQGNSA. This CDR3 reads CASSWTSGGAYNEQFF. DNA for the CDR3: TGTGCCAGCAGCTGGACTAGCGGGGGGGCCTACAATGAGCAGTTCTTC.

V usage is TRBV6-2 or TRBV6-3 and J usage is TRBJ2-3; 11 bases agree with TRBD2. The V gene's germline CDR1 is MNHEY and CDR2 SVGEGT. The CDR3 totals 15 residues. Trimming took 6 bases from V and 0 from J; bases not matched to a gene: 2. CDR3 nucleotides: TGTGCCAGCAGCTGGACTAGCGGGAGCACAGATACGCAGTATTTT. Translation: CASSWTSGSTDTQYF.

The chain combines TRBV27 with TRBJ1-5; D may be TRBD1 (5 bases). Trimming stripped 6 bases from V and 1 base from J, with 13 bases between. The CDR3 sequence is 15 residues long. From germline, CDR1 is MNHEY and CDR2 SMNVEV (reference sequence). The CDR3 protein is CASSRHRDSNQPQHF. The CDR3 DNA reads as TGTGCCAGCAGCCGACACCGGGACAGCAATCAGCCCCAGCATTTT.

In the case of this clone: The same CDR3 arises from other DNA sequences in this sample as well. CDR3 in amino acids: CASSRTGAGGYTF. The CDR3 nucleotides are TGTGCCAGCAGCCGGACAGGGGCAGGTGGCTACACCTTC. J is TRBJ1-2 and V is TRBV14; TRBD1 matches at 9 bases. CDR1 is SGHDN and CDR2 is FVKESK in the germline V gene. V shed 4 bases, J shed 7 bases, and the junction held 4 bases outside the gene matches. CDR3 length equals 13 residues.

This clone was detected only a few times. J is TRBJ1-4 and V is TRBV28; unclear D gene. Germline-derived CDR1 and CDR2 are MDHEN and SYDVKM. The ends were cut back, 1 base at V and 7 bases at J, with 13 bases in the middle. This CDR3 comprises 15 residues. CDR3: CASSLLSGKVEKLFF. In DNA form, the CDR3 reads TGTGCCAGCAGTTTATTATCCGGGAAGGTTGAAAAACTGTTTTTT.

The chain joins TRBV6-1 to TRBJ2-4; 16 bases align to TRBD2. This CDR3 region has 18 residues. CDR1 and CDR2 (germline): MNHNS, SASEGT. V gave up 3 bases and J gave up 0 bases; unmatched junction bases: 2. The CDR3 nucleotides read TGTGCCAGCAGTGAGGGGACTAGCGGGGGGGTAGCCAAAAACATTCAGTACTTC. Its protein is CASSEGTSGGVAKNIQYF.

With regard to this clone: At one end, the junction sequence differs from germline, possibly due to a read error. V gene TRBV12-3 or TRBV12-4 combines with J gene TRBJ1-2, with a possible D match to TRBD1 (5 bases). The CDR3 is 12 residues long. CDR3 protein: CASTLTEGRGAF. CDR3 DNA: TGTGCCAGCACCCTGACAGAGGGTAGGGGCGCCTTC.

The chain has TRBV19 and TRBJ2-7; TRBD1 agrees at 8 bases. Trimming removed 10 bases from V and 0 bases from J; junction bases left unmatched: 11. Germline V gene data show CDR1 as LNHDA and CDR2 as SQIVND (reference sequence). CDR3 length: 15 amino acids. CDR3 nucleotide sequence: TGTGCCACGAGAGCAAGGACAGGGTCCTCCTACGAGCAGTACTTC. Protein sequence: CATRARTGSSYEQYF.

This chain uses TRBV3-1 (or the pseudogene TRBV3-2) with TRBJ1-2; D is ambiguous. The CDR3 is made up of 14 amino acids. V gave up 3 bases and J gave up 8 bases, with 16 bases separating them. Per the germline V gene, CDR1 is LGHDT and CDR2 is YNNKEL (reference sequence). The CDR3 DNA sequence: TGTGCCAGCAGCCAGGAGGTCCGGTCTCAAGGCTACACCTTC. Amino acid sequence: CASSQEVRSQGYTF.

The V gene is TRBV24-1, the J gene TRBJ2-1; D may be TRBD2 (5 bases). From germline, CDR1 is KGHDR and CDR2 SFDVKD. The CDR3 is 11 residues long. Trimming took 5 bases from V and 10 from J, leaving 8 bases between them. CDR3 sequence reads: CATSVGREQFF. CDR3 coding DNA: TGTGCCACCAGTGTGGGGAGAGAGCAGTTCTTC.

The chain employs TRBV11-1 and TRBJ2-7; 15 bases fit TRBD2. The CDR3 consists of 16 residues. Germline V gene lookup returns CDR1 SGHAT and CDR2 FQDESV (reference sequence). The trim removed 5 bases at V and 7 bases at J, leaving 9 bases unmatched. CDR3 sequence reads: CASSPGLAGGQEEQYF. The CDR3 DNA sequence: TGTGCCAGCAGCCCCGGACTAGCGGGGGGGCAAGAGGAGCAGTACTTC.

V usage is TRBV7-8 and J usage is TRBJ2-3, with 16 bases fitting TRBD2. The germline V gene encodes CDR1 SGHVS and CDR2 FQNEAQ. The CDR3 is 19 amino acids. J was trimmed by 3 bases and V by 4 bases; bases with no gene match: 10. The CDR3 is CASSSYGTSGRAVTDTQYF. The CDR3 DNA follows: TGTGCCAGCAGCTCTTACGGGACTAGCGGGAGGGCCGTGACAGATACGCAGTATTTT.

The V gene is TRBV5-1, the J gene TRBJ2-7; 8 nucleotides line up with TRBD1. After removal of 4 bases from V and 2 bases from J, the junction contained 5 bases not matched to a gene. Germline CDR1 reads SGHRS; CDR2 reads YFSETQ. The CDR3 has 14 amino acids. CDR3 sequence reads: CASSDPQGAYEQYF. The CDR3 DNA sequence: TGCGCCAGCAGCGACCCACAGGGGGCCTACGAGCAGTACTTC.

The V and J genes are TRBV5-6 and TRBJ1-3, with D possibly TRBD1 on 5 matching bases. The V gene lost 4 bases and the J gene lost 2 bases, with 7 bases spanning the gap. Germline loops: CDR1 SGHDT, CDR2 YYEEEE. The CDR3 covers 13 residues. The CDR3 is CASSPTAGNTIYF. Written as DNA, the CDR3 is TGTGCCAGCAGCCCGACAGCTGGAAACACCATATATTTT.

This clone was picked up a small number of times. The rearrangement joins TRBV5-1 to TRBJ2-7, with 12 bases lining up with TRBD2. Per germline, CDR1 SGHRS and CDR2 YFSETQ. CDR3 size: 15 residues. The V and J ends lost 4 bases and 2 bases, in that order; junction bases with no gene match: 4. The CDR3 DNA reads TGCGCCAGCAGCGGTGGACTAGCGGGGCCCTACGAGCAGTACTTC. Protein: CASSGGLAGPYEQYF. Filled out from reference TRBV5-1 and TRBJ2-7, the complete variable domain reads KAGVTQTPRYLIKTRGQQVTLSCSPISGHRSVSWYQQTPGQGLQFLFEYFSETQRNKGNFPGRFSGRQFSNSRSEMNVSTLELGDSALYLCASSGGLAGPYEQYFGPGTRLTVT.